This passage covers 6 T cell receptor beta chains from one sample sequenced in a study of blood T cell repertoires in COVID-19. Sequencing used immunoSEQ multiplex PCR; TCRdb keeps in-frame clones, though not all of them. This table holds hundreds of thousands of clones, about 88% found once. Sequencing was performed on peripheral blood. The receptors stem from a woman in her forties or fifties with COVID-19, enrolled during active disease.

The CDR3 nucleotides read TGTGCCAGTAGTATCCAGGGCTTGAACACTGAAGCTTTCTTT. It codes for CASSIQGLNTEAFF. The chain combines TRBV19 with TRBJ1-1; D might be TRBD1 (5 bases). There are 14 residues in the CDR3. The germline V and J ends were trimmed by 3 bases and 0 bases, with 8 bases remaining between them. The germline V gene has CDR1 LNHDA and CDR2 SQIVND (reference sequence).

The rearrangement links TRBV29-1 to TRBJ2-5; a weak D match, TRBD2 (7 bases). Trimming took off 2 bases at V and 7 bases at J, with 20 bases between the two ends. CDR1 and CDR2 (germline): SQVTM, ANQGSEA. This CDR3 is built from 15 residues. This chain's CDR3 is CSVERGGGGEGTQYF. The CDR3 region has the DNA TGCAGCGTTGAACGCGGGGGCGGGGGCGAAGGGACCCAGTACTTC.

CDR3 region: CASSPPGGKLFF. CDR3 DNA sequence: TGTGCCAGCAGTCCCCCAGGTGGAAAACTGTTTTTT. V and J are TRBV12-3 or TRBV12-4 and TRBJ1-4; D remains ambiguous. V lost 5 bases and J lost 10, with 11 bases in between. This CDR3 region has 12 residues.

This chain connects TRBV24-1 to TRBJ1-5, with 11 positions matching TRBD1. The V gene's germline CDR1 is KGHDR and CDR2 SFDVKD. There are 14 residues in the CDR3. V trimming: 8 bases; J trimming: 4 bases; junction bases outside the gene matches: 3. The CDR3 spells CATKGTGGNQPQHF. The DNA for the CDR3 is TGTGCCACCAAGGGGACAGGGGGAAATCAGCCCCAGCATTTT.

The CDR3 DNA is TGTGCCAGCAGCGGACCGGGCGGGGATAGCTCCTATAATTCACCCCTCCACTTT. This gives the protein CASSGPGGDSSYNSPLHF. V and J are TRBV6-4 and TRBJ1-6; D remains unclear. The germline V and J ends were trimmed by 6 bases and 0 bases, with 18 bases remaining between them. The CDR3 length is 18 residues. Germline values: CDR1 MRHNA, CDR2 SNTAGT.

This rearrangement joins TRBV10-1 to TRBJ2-7; 7 bases align to TRBD2. Germline CDR1 is WNHNN and CDR2 is SYGVQD (reference sequence). CDR3 length equals 15 residues. With V trimmed by 4 bases and J by 4 bases, 10 bases remained unmatched. In DNA form, the CDR3 reads TGCGCCAGCAGTGCGTCCAGCGGGGTACCATACGAGCAGTACTTC. Its translation: CASSASSGVPYEQYF.